One sample yielded the 17 T cell receptor beta chains listed below, sequenced in a study of beta chain features in type 1 diabetes. TCRB transcripts that were expressed got sequenced, as all of the isolated RNA had been reverse transcribed. The method was immunoSEQ multiplex PCR; TCRdb's version includes in-frame clones alone and lacks a portion of them. In the table there are about 150,000 clones, approximately 10% of which are singletons. Source material: central memory CD4+ T cells from blood. Receptor source: a man aged 18 to 35 in good health.

The rearrangement uses TRBV4-3 and TRBJ1-3, with D uncertain. V gave up 5 bases and J gave up 1 base, with 6 bases separating them. CDR1 is LGHNA, CDR2 YSLEER, per germline. This CDR3 is built from 13 residues. CDR3 coding DNA: TGCGCCAGCAGCGCACTATCTGGAAACACCATATATTTT. This encodes CASSALSGNTIYF.

The chain employs TRBV9 and TRBJ1-1; 8 bases match TRBD1. The CDR3 sequence is 15 residues long. CDR1 is SGDLS and CDR2 is YYNGEE in the germline V gene. V was clipped by 3 bases and J by 3 bases; unmatched bases: 7. The CDR3 DNA reads TGTGCCAGCAGCGCAGGGGGCGCGTGGGACACTGAAGCTTTCTTT. Amino acid sequence: CASSAGGAWDTEAFF.

The J gene is TRBJ2-3, the V gene TRBV7-7, with D possibly TRBD1 on 6 matching bases. CDR1 is SSHAT, CDR2 FNYEAQ, per germline (reference sequence). This CDR3 has 15 amino acids. V gave up 5 bases and J gave up 0 bases, with 12 bases separating them. The CDR3 is CASSTGLSSTDTQYF. Written as DNA, the CDR3 is TGTGCCAGCAGCACAGGGTTATCTAGCACAGATACGCAGTATTTT.

The rearrangement uses TRBV5-4 and TRBJ2-3, with TRBD2 identical over 8 bases. Unmatched junction bases numbered 12, after V lost 4 bases and J lost 2 bases. The CDR3 covers 17 residues. The germline gives CDR1 SGHNT, CDR2 YYREEE (reference sequence). The CDR3 DNA follows: TGTGCCAGCAGCCAATTACGGCGGGAGGCCCTCACAGATACGCAGTATTTT. As protein: CASSQLRREALTDTQYF.

This clone has a handful of counts. The V and J genes are TRBV27 and TRBJ2-1; D not certain. Germline values: CDR1 MNHEY, CDR2 SMNVEV (reference sequence). V lost 6 bases, J lost 5 bases, and 11 bases lay in between. The CDR3 spans 13 residues. CDR3 in amino acids: CASRLLQDNEQFF. CDR3 DNA: TGTGCCAGCAGGCTACTTCAGGACAATGAGCAGTTCTTC.

This chain connects TRBV7-2 to TRBJ2-7; D not certain. V lost 5 bases, J lost 3 bases, and 5 bases lay in between. From germline, CDR1 is SGHTA and CDR2 FQGNSA. The CDR3 has 11 amino acids. CDR3 nucleotides: TGTGCCAGCAGCCACTTCTACGAGCAGTACTTC. Protein: CASSHFYEQYF.

CDR3 sequence reads: CASSTGTSGRAGRETQYF. Here the CDR3 DNA reads TGTGCCAGCAGTACCGGGACTAGCGGGAGGGCCGGTCGGGAGACCCAGTACTTC. This chain connects TRBV5-4 to TRBJ2-5, with TRBD2 identical over 16 bases. Germline loops: CDR1 SGHNT, CDR2 YYREEE (reference sequence). CDR3 length: 18 residues. V dropped 5 bases and J dropped 5; count of bases not matched to a gene: 12.

This clone has a handful of counts. This rearrangement joins TRBV29-1 to TRBJ1-2, with a tentative D call TRBD1 (5 bases). From germline, CDR1 is SQVTM and CDR2 ANQGSEA. This CDR3 has 12 residues. Trimming stripped 3 bases from V and 11 bases from J, with 16 bases between. CDR3 region: CSVEFQGLWYTF. The CDR3 DNA is TGCAGCGTTGAGTTTCAGGGACTTTGGTACACCTTC.

The J gene is TRBJ2-2, the V gene TRBV7-2, with D possibly matching TRBD1 (5 bases). V gave up 0 bases and J gave up 3 bases, with 8 bases separating them. This CDR3 region has 15 residues. From germline, CDR1 is SGHTA and CDR2 FQGNSA. The CDR3 reads CASSLAQGYTGELFF. The CDR3 DNA reads as TGTGCCAGCAGCTTAGCGCAGGGATACACCGGGGAGCTGTTTTTT.

The gene calls are TRBV5-6 and TRBJ1-1; the match to TRBD1 covers 8 bases. The CDR3 contains 12 residues. Unmatched junction bases numbered 4, after V lost 4 bases and J lost 8 bases. CDR1 and CDR2 from the germline V gene are SGHDT and YYEEEE. CDR3 bases: TGTGCCAGCAGCCGCTGGACAGGGGAAGCTTTCTTT. Translating it yields CASSRWTGEAFF.

This clone was detected ten times or more. J is TRBJ2-7 and V is TRBV7-2, with D possibly being TRBD1 (5 bases). The CDR3 spans 13 residues. The germline V gene has CDR1 SGHTA and CDR2 FQGNSA. V was shortened by 2 bases and J by 8 bases, with 13 bases between the two germline ends. This chain's CDR3 is CASSLRRAIKQYF. Written as DNA, the CDR3 is TGTGCCAGCAGCTTACGCAGGGCAATCAAGCAGTACTTC.

The genes are TRBV19 and TRBJ1-2; D unresolved. Looked up from germline, CDR1 is LNHDA and CDR2 is SQIVND (reference sequence). This CDR3 contains 18 residues. Trimming removed 7 bases at V and 8 bases at J, with 32 bases between. CDR3 loop: CASTLQEGGTVFASGYTF. CDR3 DNA sequence: TGTGCCAGTACGCTCCAGGAGGGCGGAACGGTCTTCGCTAGCGGCTACACCTTC. The variable domain in full, completed from reference TRBV19 and TRBJ1-2, reads DGGITQSPKYLFRKEGQNVTLSCEQNLNHDAMYWYRQDPGQGLRLIYYSQIVNDFQKGDIAEGYSVSREKKESFPLTVTSAQKNPTAFYLCASTLQEGGTVFASGYTFGSGTRLTVV.

The chain links TRBV10-3 to TRBJ1-1, with D perhaps TRBD1 (5 bases). This CDR3 comprises 13 residues. The germline V gene has CDR1 ENHRY and CDR2 SYGVKD. V was shortened by 7 bases and J by 2 bases, with 11 bases between the two germline ends. CDR3 coding DNA: TGTGCCATCACCGGGACTGATAACACTGAAGCTTTCTTT. This encodes CAITGTDNTEAFF.

The chain links TRBV11-2 to TRBJ1-6; D is unclear. Trimming removed 3 bases from V and 8 bases from J, with 8 bases in between. Germline V gene sequence: CDR1 SGHAT, CDR2 FQNNGV. The CDR3 has 13 residues. Here the CDR3 DNA reads TGTGCCAGCAGCTTCGGGGTGGATTCACCCCTCCACTTT. The encoded protein is CASSFGVDSPLHF.

The rearrangement uses TRBV5-4 and TRBJ2-3; D possibly corresponds to TRBD1 (7 bases). This CDR3 has 14 amino acids. The germline V and J ends were trimmed by 6 bases and 0 bases, with 11 bases remaining between them. Germline V gene sequence: CDR1 SGHNT, CDR2 YYREEE (reference sequence). CDR3 residues: CASTRDSSTDTQYF. DNA for the CDR3: TGTGCCAGCACGCGGGACAGTAGCACAGATACGCAGTATTTT.

Only a few counts were recorded for this clone. The rearrangement uses TRBV5-1 and TRBJ2-5; D is uncertain. Germline CDR1 is SGHRS and CDR2 is YFSETQ. Trimming took off 5 bases at V and 5 bases at J, with 7 bases between the two ends. The CDR3 covers 11 residues. The CDR3 DNA reads TGCGCCAGCAGAGTTGTCGAGACCCAGTACTTC. It encodes CASRVVETQYF.

This chain uses TRBV30 with TRBJ2-6; 11 bases match TRBD1. CDR1 and CDR2 from the germline V gene are GTSNPN and SVGIG (reference sequence). CDR3 size: 16 residues. J was trimmed by 2 bases and V by 7 bases; bases with no gene match: 7. In DNA, the CDR3 is TGTGCCTTGGACAGGGGGCTGGTAGCTGGGGCCAACGTCCTGACTTTC. This gives the protein CALDRGLVAGANVLTF. The whole variable domain, remainder taken from reference TRBV30 and TRBJ2-6, is SQTIHQWPATLVQPVGSPLSLECTVEGTSNPNLYWYRQAAGRGLQLLFYSVGIGQISSEVPQNLSASRPQDRQFILSSKKLLLSDSGFYLCALDRGLVAGANVLTFGAGSRLTVL.